This entry concerns a single T cell receptor (beta chain). Its antigen is not identified. This sample is part of a study of cytomegalovirus exposure and HLA in healthy donors. Study-wide findings and caveats: The tendency of first-cohort TCR clusters to co-occur in the roughly 130 validation repertoires emerged from a later analysis.

CDR1 and CDR2 from the germline V gene are MDHEN and SYDVKM. V shed 5 bases and J 3 bases; nucleotides not matched to a gene: 8. This CDR3 comprises 16 residues. Here immunoSEQ multiplex PCR was the method, and the copy in TCRdb shows in-frame clones only, minus some. The data contain 220,000 or so clones, roughly 88% of them singletons. Separation from the roughly 670-subject first cohort characterized the roughly 130-subject validation cohort, to which the donors belonged. Input material: PBMCs. The source is a woman in her 30s in good health and CMV-seropositive. The chain has TRBV28 and TRBJ1-5; the match to TRBD1 covers 9 bases. In DNA form, the CDR3 reads TGTGCCAGCAGTAATCAAGGGACAGGGCTCAATCAGCCCCAGCATTTT. This codes for CASSNQGTGLNQPQHF.